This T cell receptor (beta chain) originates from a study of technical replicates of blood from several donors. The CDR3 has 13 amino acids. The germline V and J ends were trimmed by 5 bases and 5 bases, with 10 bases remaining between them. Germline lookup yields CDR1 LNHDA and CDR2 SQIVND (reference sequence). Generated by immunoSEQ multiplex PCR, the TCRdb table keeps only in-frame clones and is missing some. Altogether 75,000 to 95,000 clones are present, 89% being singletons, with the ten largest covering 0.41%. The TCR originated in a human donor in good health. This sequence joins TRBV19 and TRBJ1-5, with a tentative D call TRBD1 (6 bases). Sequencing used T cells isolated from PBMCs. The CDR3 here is CASSLQGDQPQHF. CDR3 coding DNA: TGTGCCAGTAGTTTACAGGGAGATCAGCCCCAGCATTTT.